Below, 3 T cell receptor beta chains from the same sample are listed, as sequenced in a study of shared clonotypes between healthy human individuals. TCRdb's copy holds only in-frame clones and misses some; the assay was immunoSEQ multiplex PCR. The repertoire has 550,000 to 700,000 clones, 55% to 85% of them found once; the top ten carry about 1.8%. The specimen was memory CD4+ T cells sorted from blood. The subset here: CD45RA-negative fraction. The receptors were sampled from a woman younger than 45 in good health.

This clone showed up just once. This sequence joins TRBV11-1 and TRBJ2-1, with D perhaps matching TRBD1 (6 bases). The CDR3 contains 16 residues. The V gene lost 1 base and the J gene lost 0 bases, with 10 bases spanning the gap. Germline V gives CDR1 SGHAT, CDR2 FQDESV (reference sequence). In DNA form, the CDR3 reads TGTGCCAGCAGCTTAGAGGGACACGCCTCCTACAATGAGCAGTTCTTC. This translates into CASSLEGHASYNEQFF.

A remark on this clone: The junction differs from germline at one of its ends, possibly a read error. The CDR3 sequence is CAWGGDTLQLGLAGVEIPRDF. The CDR3 bases are TGTGCCTGGGGGGGGGACACCCTTCAGTTGGGACTAGCGGGAGTCGAGATCCCCAGGGACTTC. V usage is TRBV30 and J usage is TRBJ2-5; 14 bases are a match to TRBD2. The CDR3 consists of 21 residues. Germline V gives CDR1 GTSNPN, CDR2 SVGIG (reference sequence). Using reference TRBV30 and TRBJ2-5 for the parts outside the CDR3, the full variable domain is SQTIHQWPATLVQPVGSPLSLECTVEGTSNPNLYWYRQAAGRGLQLLFYSVGIGQISSEVPQNLSASRPQDRQFILSSKKLLLSDSGFYLCAWGGDTLQLGLAGVEIPRDFGPGTRLLVL.

The chain carries TRBV19 and TRBJ1-5; D is uncertain. Per germline, CDR1 LNHDA and CDR2 SQIVND (reference sequence). Trimming left V 10 bases short and J 4 bases short, with 14 bases between. CDR3 length: 13 residues. The CDR3 DNA reads TGTGCCATTTCTTATTCTACTAATCAGCCCCAGCATTTT. Protein sequence: CAISYSTNQPQHF. Full variable domain (remainder filled in from reference TRBV19 and TRBJ1-5): DGGITQSPKYLFRKEGQNVTLSCEQNLNHDAMYWYRQDPGQGLRLIYYSQIVNDFQKGDIAEGYSVSREKKESFPLTVTSAQKNPTAFYLCAISYSTNQPQHFGDGTRLSIL.